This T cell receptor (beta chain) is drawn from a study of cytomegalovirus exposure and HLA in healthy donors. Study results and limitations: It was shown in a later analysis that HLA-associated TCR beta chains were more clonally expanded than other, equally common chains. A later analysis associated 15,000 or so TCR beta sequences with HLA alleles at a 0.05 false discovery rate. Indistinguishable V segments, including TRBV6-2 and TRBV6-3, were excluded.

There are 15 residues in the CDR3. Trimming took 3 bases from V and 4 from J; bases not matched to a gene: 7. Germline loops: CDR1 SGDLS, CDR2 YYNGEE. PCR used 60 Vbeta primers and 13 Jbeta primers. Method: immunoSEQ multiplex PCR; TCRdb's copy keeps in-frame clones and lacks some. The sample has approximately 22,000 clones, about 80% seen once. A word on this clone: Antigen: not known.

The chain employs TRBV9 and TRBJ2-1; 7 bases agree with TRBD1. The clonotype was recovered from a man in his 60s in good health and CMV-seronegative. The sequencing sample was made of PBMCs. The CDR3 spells CASSDRDRQYNEQFF. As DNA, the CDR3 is TGTGCCAGCAGCGACCGGGACAGACAATACAATGAGCAGTTCTTC.